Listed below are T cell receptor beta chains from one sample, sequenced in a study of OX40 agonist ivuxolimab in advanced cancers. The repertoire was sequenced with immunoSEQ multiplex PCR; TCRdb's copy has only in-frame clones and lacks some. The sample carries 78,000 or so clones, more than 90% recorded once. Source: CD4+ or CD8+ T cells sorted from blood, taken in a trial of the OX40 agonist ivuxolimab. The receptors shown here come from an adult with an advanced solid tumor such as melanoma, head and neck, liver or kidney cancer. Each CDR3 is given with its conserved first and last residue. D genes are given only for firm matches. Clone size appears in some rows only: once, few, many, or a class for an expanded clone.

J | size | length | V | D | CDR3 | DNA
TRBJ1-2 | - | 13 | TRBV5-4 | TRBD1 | CASSFTGGDGYTF | TGTGCCAGCAGCTTTACAGGGGGGGATGGCTACACCTTC
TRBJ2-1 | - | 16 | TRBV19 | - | CASSIAQQSSYNEQFF | TGTGCCAGTAGTATAGCCCAACAGAGCTCCTACAATGAGCAGTTCTTC
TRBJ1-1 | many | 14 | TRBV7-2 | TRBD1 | CASSLGPGGTEAFF | TGTGCCAGCAGCTTAGGTCCAGGGGGGACTGAAGCTTTCTTT
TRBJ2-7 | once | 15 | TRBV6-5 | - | CASSPPGGLDYEQYF | TGTGCCAGCAGCCCCCCCGGGGGATTGGATTACGAGCAGTACTTC
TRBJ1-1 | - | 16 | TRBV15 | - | CATSRDFRGGDTEAFF | TGTGCCACCAGCAGAGATTTCCGGGGGGGGGACACTGAAGCTTTCTTT
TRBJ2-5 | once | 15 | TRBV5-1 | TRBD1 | CASSLASGGRETQYF | TGCGCCAGCAGCTTGGCTTCAGGGGGCCGGGAGACCCAGTACTTC
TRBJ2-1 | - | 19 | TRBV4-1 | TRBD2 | CASSQVPGLAGAGYNEQFF | TGCGCCAGCAGCCAAGTCCCGGGACTAGCGGGGGCGGGCTACAATGAGCAGTTCTTC
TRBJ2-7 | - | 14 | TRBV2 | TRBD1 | CASSKMDRGNEQYF | TGTGCCAGCAGTAAAATGGACAGGGGGAACGAGCAGTACTTC
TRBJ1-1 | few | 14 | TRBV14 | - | CASSLTGYNTEAFF | TGTGCCAGCAGCCTTACAGGGTACAACACTGAAGCTTTCTTT
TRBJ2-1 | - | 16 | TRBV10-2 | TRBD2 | CASSEALSGGYNEQFF | TGCGCCAGCAGTGAGGCCTTATCGGGGGGCTACAATGAGCAGTTCTTC
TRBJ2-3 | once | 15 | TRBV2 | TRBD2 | CASIIGRGAPDTQYF | TGTGCCAGCATTATAGGGCGGGGGGCCCCAGATACGCAGTATTTT
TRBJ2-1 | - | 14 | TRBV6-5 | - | CASSFIPESNEQFF | TGTGCCAGCAGTTTCATTCCGGAGTCCAATGAGCAGTTCTTC
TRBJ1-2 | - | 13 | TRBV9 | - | CASSPGHVYGYTF | TGTGCCAGCAGCCCGGGACACGTATATGGCTACACCTTC
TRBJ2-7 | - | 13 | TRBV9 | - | CASSVGAAYEQYF | TGTGCCAGCAGCGTCGGGGCGGCCTACGAGCAGTACTTC
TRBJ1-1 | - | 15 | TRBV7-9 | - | CASSLGGPMNTEAFF | TGTGCCAGCAGCTTAGGAGGTCCCATGAACACTGAAGCTTTCTTT
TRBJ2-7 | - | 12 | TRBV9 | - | CASRGVGNEQYF | TGTGCCAGCAGAGGGGTGGGCAACGAGCAGTACTTC
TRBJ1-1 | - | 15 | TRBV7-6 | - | CASSLGLGLNTEAFF | TGTGCCAGCAGCTTAGGTCTGGGTCTGAACACTGAAGCTTTCTTT
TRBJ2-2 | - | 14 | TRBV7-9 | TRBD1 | CASNRDREDGELFF | TGTGCCAGCAACAGGGACAGGGAAGACGGGGAGCTGTTTTTT
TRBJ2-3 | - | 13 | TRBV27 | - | CASSLIYRDTQYF | TGTGCCAGCAGCTTAATATACAGAGATACGCAGTATTTT
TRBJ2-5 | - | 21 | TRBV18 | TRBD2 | CASSPILAGVTPASIQETQYF | TGTGCCAGCTCACCAATACTAGCGGGGGTTACGCCCGCCTCAATCCAAGAGACCCAGTACTTC
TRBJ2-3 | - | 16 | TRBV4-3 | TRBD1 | CASSSRTGGVADTQYF | TGCGCCAGCAGCTCCCGGACAGGGGGCGTCGCAGATACGCAGTATTTT
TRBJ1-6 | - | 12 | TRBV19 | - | CASRRGESPLHF | TGTGCCAGTCGACGCGGGGAGTCACCCCTCCACTTT
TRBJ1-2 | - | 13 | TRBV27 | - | CASSILGGFGYTF | TGTGCCAGCAGTATCCTGGGGGGGTTTGGCTACACCTTC
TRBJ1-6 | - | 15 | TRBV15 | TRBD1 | CATSVNRDSNSPLHF | TGTGCCACCAGCGTCAACCGGGACAGCAATTCACCCCTCCACTTT
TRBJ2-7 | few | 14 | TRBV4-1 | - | CASSHRDGSYEQYF | TGCGCCAGCAGCCACCGGGACGGATCCTACGAGCAGTACTTC
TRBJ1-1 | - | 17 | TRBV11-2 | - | CASSLEIFGGPVTEAFF | TGTGCCAGCAGCTTAGAGATTTTTGGGGGGCCGGTCACTGAAGCTTTCTTT
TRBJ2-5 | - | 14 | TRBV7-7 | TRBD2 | CASTRLAASETQYF | TGTGCCAGCACCCGACTAGCGGCCAGCGAGACCCAGTACTTC
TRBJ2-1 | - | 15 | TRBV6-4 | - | CASSETGDSYNEQFF | TGTGCCAGCAGTGAAACGGGCGACTCCTACAATGAGCAGTTCTTC
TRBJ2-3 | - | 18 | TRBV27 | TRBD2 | CASSSLPGLAGGPDTQYF | TGTGCCAGCAGTTCTTTACCGGGACTAGCGGGGGGGCCAGATACGCAGTATTTT
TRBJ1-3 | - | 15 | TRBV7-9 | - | CASSFGELAGNTIYF | TGTGCCAGCAGCTTTGGGGAGTTGGCTGGAAACACCATATATTTT
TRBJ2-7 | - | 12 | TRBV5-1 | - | CASSPPGYEQYF | TGCGCCAGCAGCCCCCCAGGCTACGAGCAGTACTTC
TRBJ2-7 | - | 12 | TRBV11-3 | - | CASSLGAYEQYF | TGTGCCAGCAGCTTAGGGGCCTACGAGCAGTACTTC
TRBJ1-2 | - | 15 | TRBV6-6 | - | CASSDPTEANYGYTF | TGTGCCAGCAGTGACCCGACAGAAGCTAACTATGGCTACACCTTC
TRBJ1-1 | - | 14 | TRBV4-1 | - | CASSQLWADTEAFF | TGCGCCAGCAGCCAATTATGGGCCGACACTGAAGCTTTCTTT
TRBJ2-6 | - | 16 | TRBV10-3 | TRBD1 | CAISGQGEAGANVLTF | TGTGCCATCAGCGGACAGGGGGAGGCTGGGGCCAACGTCCTGACTTTC
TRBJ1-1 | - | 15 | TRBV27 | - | CASSLFGGLNTEAFF | TGTGCCAGCAGTTTGTTCGGCGGTTTGAACACTGAAGCTTTCTTT
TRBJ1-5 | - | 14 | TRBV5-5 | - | CASSLEQGNQPQHF | TGTGCCAGCAGCTTGGAACAGGGCAATCAGCCCCAGCATTTT
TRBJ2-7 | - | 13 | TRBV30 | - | CAWSVGAGYEQYF | TGTGCCTGGAGTGTCGGGGCCGGCTACGAGCAGTACTTC
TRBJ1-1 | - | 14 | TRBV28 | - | CASSLGVGNTEAFF | TGTGCCAGCAGTTTAGGGGTCGGGAACACTGAAGCTTTCTTT
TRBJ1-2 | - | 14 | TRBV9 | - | CASSPPRANYGYTF | TGTGCCAGCAGCCCCCCCAGGGCTAACTATGGCTACACCTTC
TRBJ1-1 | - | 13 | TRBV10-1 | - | CASSESRRESAFF | TGCGCCAGCAGTGAGTCCCGAAGGGAGTCAGCTTTCTTT
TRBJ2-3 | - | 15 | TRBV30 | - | CAWSVVPGFTDTQYF | TGTGCCTGGAGTGTAGTCCCAGGATTCACAGATACGCAGTATTTT
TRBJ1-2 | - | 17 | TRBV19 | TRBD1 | CASSPWGTGLSNYGYTF | TGTGCCAGTAGTCCCTGGGGGACAGGGCTTTCTAACTATGGCTACACCTTC
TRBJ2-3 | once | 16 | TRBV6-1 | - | CASSGLVRGLTDTQYF | TGTGCCAGCAGTGGACTGGTCAGGGGTCTAACAGATACGCAGTATTTT
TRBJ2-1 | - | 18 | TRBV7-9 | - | CASSLEATGDYSYNEQFF | TGTGCCAGCAGCTTAGAAGCGACAGGGGACTATTCCTACAATGAGCAGTTCTTC
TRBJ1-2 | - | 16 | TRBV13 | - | CASTVDGREYNYGYTF | TGTGCCAGCACCGTAGACGGTCGGGAATATAACTATGGCTACACCTTC
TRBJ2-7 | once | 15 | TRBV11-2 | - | CASSLAFGAFNEQYF | TGTGCCAGCAGCTTAGCCTTCGGCGCCTTTAACGAGCAGTACTTC
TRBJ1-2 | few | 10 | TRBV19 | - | CASSSYGYTF | TGTGCCAGTAGCTCCTATGGCTACACCTTC
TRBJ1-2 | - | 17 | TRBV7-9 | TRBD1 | CASSLAGQGPNNYGYTF | TGTGCCAGCAGCTTAGCGGGACAGGGACCGAATAACTATGGCTACACCTTC